This TCR beta chain emerged from a study of human T cells and chemical hapten exposure. On the study more broadly: Small differences in pooled library volume mainly drove the variation in TCR yields per sample.

The time point: healthy volunteer bleed at 6 weeks. The template was total RNA from unfractionated whole blood. Trimming took off 3 bases at V and 1 base at J, with 6 bases between the two ends. The CDR3 is 13 residues long. This clonotype was found many times. Original handling: 95,638 TCRs per sample was the median, with a range of about 20,000 to 690,600. TCRdb used MiXCR to reprocess the RACE reads, holding one entry per CDR3 protein. TCRdb's processing, not the study's, gives the V and J calls here. This sample has around 80,000 distinct CDR3 sequences; roughly 8.7% occur once, and the top ten carry around 1.4%.

This sequence joins TRBV12-3 or TRBV12-4 and TRBJ1-1; D call uncertain. Sequencing input: whole blood. The receptor's source is a male donor in good health. Some clones in this sample may be carry-over from other donors' samples. The CDR3 loop is CASSLRENTEAFF. CDR3 nucleotide sequence: TGTGCCAGCAGTTTGCGGGAGAACACTGAAGCTTTCTTT.